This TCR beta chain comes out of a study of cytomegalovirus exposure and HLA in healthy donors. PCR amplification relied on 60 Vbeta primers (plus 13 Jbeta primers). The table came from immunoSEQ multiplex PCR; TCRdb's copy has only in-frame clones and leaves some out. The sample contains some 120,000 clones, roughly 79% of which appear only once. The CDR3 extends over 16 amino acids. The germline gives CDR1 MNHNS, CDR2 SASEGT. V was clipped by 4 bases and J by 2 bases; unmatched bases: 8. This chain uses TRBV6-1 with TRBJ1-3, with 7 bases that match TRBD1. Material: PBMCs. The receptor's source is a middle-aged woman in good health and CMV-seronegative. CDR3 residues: CASSGQGGYTGNTIYF. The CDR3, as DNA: TGTGCCAGCAGTGGACAGGGAGGTTATACTGGAAACACCATATATTTT.